A single sample gave rise to the 19 T cell receptor beta chains below, sequenced in a study of beta chain features in type 1 diabetes. What these receptors recognize is not known. All of the isolated RNA was reverse transcribed, so expressed TCRB transcripts were sequenced. TCRdb's table, derived via immunoSEQ multiplex PCR, lists solely in-frame clones and lacks some. Found here are 160,000 or so clones, 7% to 9.5% of them singletons; the top ten hold 0.7%. Regarding the study as a whole: A moderate, significant TCRB CDR3 shortening appeared in type 1 diabetes across four CD4+ subsets.

Material: central memory CD4+ T cells from blood. These receptors were obtained from a woman aged 30 to 39 with type 1 diabetes.

The chain is built from TRBV7-9 and TRBJ1-1; D gene uncertain. V lost 2 bases, J lost 6 bases, and 4 bases lay in between. Germline values: CDR1 SEHNR, CDR2 FQNEAQ (reference sequence). The CDR3 sequence is 11 residues long. CDR3 in amino acids: CASSLSSEAFF. In DNA form, the CDR3 reads TGTGCCAGCAGCTTATCCTCTGAAGCTTTCTTT.

This clone appeared a few times. This chain connects TRBV7-2 to TRBJ2-7; D might be TRBD1 (6 bases). Trimming removed 1 base at V and 2 bases at J, with 9 bases between. CDR1 and CDR2 from the germline V gene are SGHTA and FQGNSA. The CDR3 contains 14 residues. CDR3 loop: CASSLGRTAYEQYF. For the CDR3, the DNA is TGTGCCAGCAGCTTAGGGAGGACAGCCTACGAGCAGTACTTC. The variable domain in full, with the rest retrieved from reference TRBV7-2 and TRBJ2-7, is GAGVSQSPSNKVTEKGKDVELRCDPISGHTALYWYRQSLGQGLEFLIYFQGNSAPDKSGLPSDRFSAERTGGSVSTLTIQRTQQEDSAVYLCASSLGRTAYEQYFGPGTRLTVT.

In its sample, this clone was seen a few times. The chain joins TRBV13 to TRBJ2-4; D is possibly TRBD2 (7 bases). V was pared by 5 bases and J by 7 bases, with 24 bases between. The germline V gene encodes CDR1 PRHDT and CDR2 FYEKMQ (reference sequence). The CDR3 length is 17 residues. As DNA, the CDR3 is TGTGCCAGCAGCACATCCTCTGGGGGGGCGCGAAATAACATTCAGTACTTC. Translation gives CASSTSSGGARNNIQYF.

This chain uses TRBV4-2 with TRBJ2-1; D perhaps matches TRBD2 (5 bases). The CDR3 loop spans 14 amino acids. From germline, CDR1 is LGHNA and CDR2 YNFKEQ. Trimming cost V 5 bases and J 3 bases, with 11 bases left between them. Written as DNA, the CDR3 is TGTGCCAGCAGCTTAGGGAGTGACTACAATGAGCAGTTCTTC. This gives the protein CASSLGSDYNEQFF.

This clone was seen a handful of times. V and J are TRBV28 and TRBJ1-1; the D gene is possibly TRBD1 (5 bases). CDR3 length: 15 amino acids. In germline, CDR1 is MDHEN, CDR2 SYDVKM. With 4 bases removed from V and 1 base from J, the gap between germline ends came to 13 bases. The CDR3 DNA reads as TGTGCCAGCAGTTACGGGGGGACTCCGAACACTGAAGCTTTCTTT. Its protein is CASSYGGTPNTEAFF.

This clone was counted only a few times. This chain connects TRBV7-3 to TRBJ2-5; 7 nucleotides match TRBD2. V lost 5 bases and J lost 1; bases outside the gene matches: 10. The germline V gene encodes CDR1 SGHTA and CDR2 FQGTGA. The length of the CDR3 is 16 residues. CDR3 residues: CASSRGSSGVQETQYF. CDR3 DNA sequence: TGTGCCAGCAGCCGCGGGAGTAGTGGGGTCCAAGAGACCCAGTACTTC.

In its sample, this clone was seen a few times. The chain has TRBV5-4 and TRBJ2-1; TRBD1 is a possible D gene (5 bases). The CDR3 length is 15 residues. The germline V and J ends were trimmed by 2 bases and 4 bases, with 13 bases remaining between them. In germline, CDR1 is SGHNT, CDR2 YYREEE (reference sequence). CDR3 amino acids: CASSFMSGKYNEQFF. The CDR3 DNA follows: TGTGCCAGCAGCTTTATGTCAGGGAAATACAATGAGCAGTTCTTC.

This clone was detected only a few times. J is TRBJ1-1 and V is TRBV14, with D perhaps TRBD1 (5 bases). This CDR3 contains 15 residues. The V gene's germline CDR1 is SGHDN and CDR2 FVKESK. Trimming took off 4 bases at V and 10 bases at J, with 22 bases between the two ends. The CDR3 DNA reads TGTGCCAGCAGCCGGGACCACCTCCCCAACGGGGGAGCTTTCTTT. Its translation: CASSRDHLPNGGAFF.

This clone was seen more than once but under ten times. The chain couples TRBV4-1 to TRBJ2-1; D is uncertain. Germline-derived CDR1 and CDR2 are MGHRA and YSYEKL. The CDR3 has 13 amino acids. Trimming cost V 1 base and J 8 bases, with 9 bases left between them. CDR3 in amino acids: CASSQVSVHEQFF. The CDR3 DNA follows: TGCGCCAGCAGCCAAGTATCGGTCCATGAGCAGTTCTTC.

J is TRBJ1-2 and V is TRBV9; possible D gene TRBD1, 5 bases. The CDR3 is made up of 13 amino acids. Trimming took off 0 bases at V and 8 bases at J, with 11 bases between the two ends. Germline loops: CDR1 SGDLS, CDR2 YYNGEE. CDR3 sequence reads: CASSVVGGSGYTF. For the CDR3, the DNA is TGTGCCAGCAGCGTAGTCGGGGGATCCGGCTACACCTTC.

The rearrangement joins TRBV5-4 to TRBJ2-5, with 11 bases identical to TRBD2. V was pared by 3 bases and J by 2 bases, with 3 bases of the junction left unmatched. CDR1 SGHNT and CDR2 YYREEE come from the germline V gene (reference sequence). CDR3 size: 15 residues. This chain's CDR3 is CASSSSGGSQETQYF. The DNA for the CDR3 is TGTGCCAGCAGCTCTAGCGGGGGGAGTCAAGAGACCCAGTACTTC.

This clone came up a few times. The chain uses TRBV28 and TRBJ2-4; TRBD1 agrees at 7 bases. The CDR3 consists of 17 residues. Germline loops: CDR1 MDHEN, CDR2 SYDVKM. The ends lost 1 base at V and 0 bases at J; junction bases unmatched: 6. The CDR3 here is CASSLSDRAVAKNIQYF. CDR3 nucleotide sequence: TGTGCCAGCAGTTTATCCGACAGGGCCGTAGCCAAAAACATTCAGTACTTC.

The sample holds a few counts of this clone. This rearrangement joins TRBV5-1 to TRBJ2-2, with D possibly TRBD1 on 5 matching bases. This CDR3 has 12 amino acids. Trimming stripped 7 bases from V and 9 bases from J, with 13 bases between. Per germline, CDR1 SGHRS and CDR2 YFSETQ. The CDR3 nucleotides are TGCGCCAGCTTAAGTGACAGTTGGGAGCTGTTTTTT. Residues: CASLSDSWELFF.

This clone was observed a few times. The CDR3 region has the DNA TGTGCCAGCAGCTTAGTAATTACGGGAGGGGCTAAGAATGAGCAGTTCTTC. This gives the protein CASSLVITGGAKNEQFF. This chain uses TRBV7-9 with TRBJ2-1; 8 positions match TRBD2. CDR1 is SEHNR and CDR2 is FQNEAQ in the germline V gene (reference sequence). This CDR3 contains 17 residues. Trimming cost V 1 base and J 7 bases; bases outside gene matches: 12.

The rearrangement joins TRBV27 to TRBJ1-5; TRBD1 is a possible D gene (6 bases). V lost 6 bases, J lost 0 bases, and 12 bases lay in between. The CDR3 has 15 residues. Germline loops: CDR1 MNHEY, CDR2 SMNVEV (reference sequence). CDR3 DNA sequence: TGTGCCAGCAGCCGTGGGGGCTATAGCAATCAGCCCCAGCATTTT. Its translation is CASSRGGYSNQPQHF.

This chain links TRBV19 with TRBJ2-7; 7 nucleotides match TRBD1. Germline CDR1 and CDR2: LNHDA and SQIVND (reference sequence). Trimming at V came to 7 bases and at J to 7 bases, leaving 13 bases not matched to a gene. The CDR3 extends over 14 amino acids. The CDR3 nucleotides are TGTGCCAGTACCGGTATACAGGGGACGCAGGAGCAGTACTTC. It specifies CASTGIQGTQEQYF.

The V and J genes are TRBV29-1 and TRBJ1-1, with D uncertain. This CDR3 is built from 14 residues. CDR1 SQVTM and CDR2 ANQGSEA come from the germline V gene. V was pared by 5 bases and J by 3 bases, with 16 bases between. The CDR3 sequence is CSVQRNQRDTEAFF. The CDR3 coding sequence is TGCAGCGTTCAACGAAACCAGAGGGACACTGAAGCTTTCTTT. Combining the CDR3 with reference TRBV29-1 and TRBJ1-1 gives the whole variable domain SAVISQKPSRDICQRGTSLTIQCQVDSQVTMMFWYRQQPGQSLTLIATANQGSEATYESGFVIDKFPISRPNLTFSTLTVSNMSPEDSSIYLCSVQRNQRDTEAFFGQGTRLTVV.

This clone was counted a few times. This rearrangement joins TRBV7-9 to TRBJ1-2, with 8 positions matching TRBD1. The germline gives CDR1 SEHNR, CDR2 FQNEAQ (reference sequence). The CDR3 runs 16 residues. After removal of 4 bases from V and 2 bases from J, the junction contained 9 bases not matched to a gene. Written as DNA, the CDR3 is TGTGCCAGCAGCTCTGCCCTACGGACAGGGAACTATGGCTACACCTTC. It is translated as CASSSALRTGNYGYTF.

This chain uses TRBV30 with TRBJ2-2; TRBD1 is a possible D gene (6 bases). Trimming left V 7 bases short and J 3 bases short, with 12 bases between. The germline CDR1 and CDR2 sequences are GTSNPN and SVGIG (reference sequence). The CDR3 runs to 13 residues. This chain's CDR3 is CALTGFDTGELFF. In DNA form, the CDR3 reads TGTGCCTTAACAGGGTTCGACACCGGGGAGCTGTTTTTT.